This T cell receptor beta chain was recovered during a study of identical twins. Study results and caveats: Out-of-frame alpha sequences common to twins exhibited a surplus of low generation probability.

CDR3 size: 13 residues. The V gene lost 6 bases and the J gene lost 3 bases, with 12 bases spanning the gap. A remark on this clonotype: Its antigen remains unidentified.

A single record per CDR3 protein comes from TCRdb applying MiXCR to the 5' RACE reads. This table holds hundreds of thousands of distinct CDR3 sequences, around a sixth found once. The same data also went into a second study, on T cells expressing NK-cell markers. As that report states: The sequencing cohort of eight donors included seven HCMV-seropositive individuals and one seronegative individual.

This clonotype was obtained from a young woman in good health. Sequencing was performed on PBMCs. The chain couples TRBV12-3 or TRBV12-4 to TRBJ2-7; the D gene is possibly TRBD1 (6 bases). This CDR3 reads CASSRAQGYEQYF. CDR3 coding DNA: TGTGCCAGCAGCCGCGCACAGGGCTACGAGCAGTACTTC.